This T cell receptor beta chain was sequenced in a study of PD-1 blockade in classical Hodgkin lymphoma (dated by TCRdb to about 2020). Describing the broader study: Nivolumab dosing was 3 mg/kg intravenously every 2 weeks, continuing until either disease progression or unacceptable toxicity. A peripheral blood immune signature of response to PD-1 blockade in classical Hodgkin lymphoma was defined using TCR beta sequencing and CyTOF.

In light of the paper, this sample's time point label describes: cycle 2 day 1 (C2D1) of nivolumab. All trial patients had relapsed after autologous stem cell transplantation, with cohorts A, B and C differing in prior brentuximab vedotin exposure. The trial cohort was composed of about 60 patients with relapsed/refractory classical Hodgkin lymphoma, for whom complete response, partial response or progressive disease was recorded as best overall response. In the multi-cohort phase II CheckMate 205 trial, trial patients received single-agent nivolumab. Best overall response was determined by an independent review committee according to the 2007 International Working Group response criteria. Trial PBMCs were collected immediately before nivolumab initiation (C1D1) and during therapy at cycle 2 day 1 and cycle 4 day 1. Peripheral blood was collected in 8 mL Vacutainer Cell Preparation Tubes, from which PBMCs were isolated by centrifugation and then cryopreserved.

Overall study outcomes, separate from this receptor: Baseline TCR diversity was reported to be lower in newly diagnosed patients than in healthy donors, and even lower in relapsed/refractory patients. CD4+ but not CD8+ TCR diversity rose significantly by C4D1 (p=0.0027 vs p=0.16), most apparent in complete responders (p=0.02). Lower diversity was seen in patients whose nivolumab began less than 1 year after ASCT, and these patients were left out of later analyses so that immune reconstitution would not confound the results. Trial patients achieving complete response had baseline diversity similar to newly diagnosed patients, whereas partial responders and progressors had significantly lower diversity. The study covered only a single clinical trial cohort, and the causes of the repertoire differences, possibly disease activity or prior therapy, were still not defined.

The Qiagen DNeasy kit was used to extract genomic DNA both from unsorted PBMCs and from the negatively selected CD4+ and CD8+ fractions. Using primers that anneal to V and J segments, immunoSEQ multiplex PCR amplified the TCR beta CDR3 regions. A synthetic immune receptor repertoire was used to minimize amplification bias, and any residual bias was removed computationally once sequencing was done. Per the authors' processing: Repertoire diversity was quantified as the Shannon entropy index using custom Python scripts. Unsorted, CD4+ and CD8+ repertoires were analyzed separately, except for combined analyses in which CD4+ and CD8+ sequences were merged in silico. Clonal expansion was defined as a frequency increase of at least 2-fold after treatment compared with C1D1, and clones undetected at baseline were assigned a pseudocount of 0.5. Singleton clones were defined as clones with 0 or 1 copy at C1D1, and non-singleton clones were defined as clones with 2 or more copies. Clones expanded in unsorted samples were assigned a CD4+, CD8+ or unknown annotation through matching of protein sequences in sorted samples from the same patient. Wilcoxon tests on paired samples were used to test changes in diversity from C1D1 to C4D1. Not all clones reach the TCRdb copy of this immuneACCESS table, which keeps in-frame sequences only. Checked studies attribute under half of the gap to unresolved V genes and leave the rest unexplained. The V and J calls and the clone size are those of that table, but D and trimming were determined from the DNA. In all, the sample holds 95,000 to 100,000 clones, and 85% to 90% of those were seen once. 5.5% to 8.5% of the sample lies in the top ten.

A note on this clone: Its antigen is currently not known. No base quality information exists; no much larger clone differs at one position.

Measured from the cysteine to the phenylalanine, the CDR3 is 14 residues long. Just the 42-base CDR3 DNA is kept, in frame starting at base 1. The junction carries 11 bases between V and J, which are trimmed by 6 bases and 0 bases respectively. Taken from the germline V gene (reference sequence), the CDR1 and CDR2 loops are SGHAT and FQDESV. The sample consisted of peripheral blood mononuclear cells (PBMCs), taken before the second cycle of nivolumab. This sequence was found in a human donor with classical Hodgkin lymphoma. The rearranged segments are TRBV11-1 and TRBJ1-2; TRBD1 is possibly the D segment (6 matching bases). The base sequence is TGTGCCAGCAGACGGGGGGGCACTAACTATGGCTACACCTTC. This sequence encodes CASRRGGTNYGYTF.